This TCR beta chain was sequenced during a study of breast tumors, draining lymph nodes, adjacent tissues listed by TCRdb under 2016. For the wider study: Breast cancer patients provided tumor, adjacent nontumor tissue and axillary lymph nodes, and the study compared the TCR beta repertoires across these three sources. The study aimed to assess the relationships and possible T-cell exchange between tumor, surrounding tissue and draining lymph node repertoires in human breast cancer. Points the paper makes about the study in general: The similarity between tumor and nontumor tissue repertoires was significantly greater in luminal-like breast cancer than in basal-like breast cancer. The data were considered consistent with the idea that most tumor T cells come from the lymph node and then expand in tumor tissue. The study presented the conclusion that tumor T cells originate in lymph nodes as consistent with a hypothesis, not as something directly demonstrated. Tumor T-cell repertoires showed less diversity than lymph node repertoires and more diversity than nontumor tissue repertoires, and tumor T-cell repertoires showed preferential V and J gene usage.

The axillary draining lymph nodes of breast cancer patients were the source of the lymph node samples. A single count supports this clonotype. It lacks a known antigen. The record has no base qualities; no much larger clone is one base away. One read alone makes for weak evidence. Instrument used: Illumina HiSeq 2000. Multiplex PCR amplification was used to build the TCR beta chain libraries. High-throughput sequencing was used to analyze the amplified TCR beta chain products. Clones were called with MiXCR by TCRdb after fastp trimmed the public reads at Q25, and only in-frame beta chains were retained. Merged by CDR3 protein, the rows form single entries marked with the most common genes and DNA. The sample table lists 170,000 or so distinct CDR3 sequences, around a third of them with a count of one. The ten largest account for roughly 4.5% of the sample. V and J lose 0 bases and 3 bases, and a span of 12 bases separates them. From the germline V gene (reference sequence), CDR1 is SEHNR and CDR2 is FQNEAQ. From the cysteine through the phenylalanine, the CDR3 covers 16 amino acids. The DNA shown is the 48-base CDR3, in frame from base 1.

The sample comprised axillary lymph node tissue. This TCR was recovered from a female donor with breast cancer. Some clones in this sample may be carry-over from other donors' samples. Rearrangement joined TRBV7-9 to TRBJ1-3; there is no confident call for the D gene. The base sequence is TGTGCCAGCAGCTTAGCCGCGCGTGGGCTTGGAAACACCATATATTTT. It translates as CASSLAARGLGNTIYF.